Listed below are T cell receptor beta chains from one sample, sequenced in a study of glioma-infiltrating T cells after dendritic cell vaccination. The assay was immunoSEQ multiplex PCR, and TCRdb's table has in-frame clones only and misses some. The sample contains about 96,000 clones, about 79% of which appear only once. This material consisted of blood, taken before dendritic cell vaccination. The receptors derive from a human donor with glioblastoma. The CDR3 runs from the conserved cysteine through the conserved F or W. The D gene is left open where the match is weak. Clone size, where shown, is once, few, many, or a class for clones that have expanded.

V	D	J	size	DNA	CDR3
TRBV16	TRBD1	TRBJ2-2	once	TGTGCCAGCAGCTCTCGGACAGGTCGAACCGGGGAGCTGTTTTTT	CASSSRTGRTGELFF
TRBV4-1	TRBD2	TRBJ2-1	few	TGCGCCAGCAGATTAGCGGGCTCCCTAGAACCTCGCGATGAGCAGTTCTTC	CASRLAGSLEPRDEQFF
TRBV2	.	TRBJ2-1	few	TGTGCCAGCAGTGAACAGGTTTACAATGAGCAGTTCTTC	CASSEQVYNEQFF
TRBV4-2	TRBD2	TRBJ2-3	.	TGTGCCAGCAGCCCTAGCGGGATTTATACGCAGTATTTT	CASSPSGIYTQYF
TRBV6-5	.	TRBJ1-2	.	TGTGCCAGCACCTTACGGGGGGCTGACTATGGCTACACCTTC	CASTLRGADYGYTF
TRBV19	.	TRBJ1-1	.	TGTGCCAGTAGTCTCGGACAGAACACTGAAGCTTTCTTT	CASSLGQNTEAFF
TRBV27	TRBD2	TRBJ2-2	.	TGTGCCAGCCAAAGACTAGCGGCGAACACCGGGGAGCTGTTTTTT	CASQRLAANTGELFF
TRBV2	TRBD2	TRBJ2-5	.	TGTGCCAGAATTAGCGGGATTAACCAAGAGACCCAGTACTTC	CARISGINQETQYF
TRBV5-4	TRBD2	TRBJ2-3	many	TGTGCCAGCAGCTTGGCCCCGGGGGGACCATTCGGCACAGATACGCAGTATTTT	CASSLAPGGPFGTDTQYF
TRBV19	TRBD1	TRBJ1-5	.	TGTGCCAGTAACACTGGGACAGGCAATCAGCCCCAGCATTTT	CASNTGTGNQPQHF
TRBV5-4	TRBD1	TRBJ1-1	.	TGTGCCAGCAGCGACCCCAGGACAGGGGGCGCCAGGGGAAACACTGAAGCTTTCTTT	CASSDPRTGGARGNTEAFF
TRBV11-3	TRBD1	TRBJ2-7	.	TGTGCCAGCAGCCGATCGGCGGACAGGGGGCAGTACTTC	CASSRSADRGQYF
TRBV7-8	TRBD1	TRBJ1-2	few	TGTGCCAGCAGCCCCGGGACAGAAAGTCAAGGCTACACCTTC	CASSPGTESQGYTF
TRBV4-1	.	TRBJ2-1	.	TGCGCCAGCAGCCAGGTGGTGGAGGGTCATTACAATGAGCAGTTCTTC	CASSQVVEGHYNEQFF
TRBV20-1	.	TRBJ1-2	once	TGCAGTGCTAGTCCGGGACAAGGCTACACCTTC	CSASPGQGYTF
TRBV7-3	TRBD2	TRBJ2-7	.	TGTGCCAGCAGCTCAGCGGGAGGAAACGAGCAGTACTTC	CASSSAGGNEQYF
TRBV28	TRBD1	TRBJ1-2	.	TGTGCCAGCAGCGAACGGACAGGGGGCTTTAGTGGCTACACCTTC	CASSERTGGFSGYTF
TRBV5-1	TRBD1	TRBJ1-4	once	TGCGCCAGCAGCTTGGGACAGGGGGCTAATGAAAAACTGTTTTTT	CASSLGQGANEKLFF
TRBV2	TRBD1	TRBJ1-6	.	TGTGCCAGCAGTGACAGAACCGGGACAGATGGTTCACCCCTCCACTTT	CASSDRTGTDGSPLHF
TRBV7-9	.	TRBJ1-2	.	TGTGCCAGCAGCCGCCCGGTGGACTATGGCTACACCTTC	CASSRPVDYGYTF
TRBV6-5	.	TRBJ2-1	once	TGTGCCAGCAGGGACCTGGCAGGGTCAAAGTTCTTC	CASRDLAGSKFF
TRBV4-2	TRBD2	TRBJ2-1	.	TGTGCCAGCAGCCCTGGGACTAGCGGGGGGGATGAGCAGTTCTTC	CASSPGTSGGDEQFF
TRBV19	.	TRBJ2-5	.	TGTGCCAGTAGCCTCGAGGGCTACAGAGAGACCCAGTACTTC	CASSLEGYRETQYF
TRBV11-2	TRBD1	TRBJ2-1	few	TGTGCCAGCAGCCTGGACAGGGGGTCGTACAATGAGCAGTTCTTC	CASSLDRGSYNEQFF
TRBV7-2	TRBD2	TRBJ2-7	.	TGTGCCAGCAGCTTAGGCCGGGGACTAGCGGGAGTTGGCGAGCAGTACTTC	CASSLGRGLAGVGEQYF
TRBV27	TRBD1	TRBJ2-7	.	TGTGCCAGCAGAGAGACAGGGTTCTACGAGCAGTACTTC	CASRETGFYEQYF
TRBV2	TRBD2	TRBJ2-7	few	TGTGCCAGCACCCAACTCTTCAGCGGGGGCCTCAAAAAATCCTACGAGCAGTACTTC	CASTQLFSGGLKKSYEQYF
TRBV28	.	TRBJ2-3	.	TGTGCCAGCAGTTTAGGAACCGACAGAACAGATACGCAGTATTTT	CASSLGTDRTDTQYF
TRBV27	.	TRBJ1-2	.	TGTGCCAGCAGTTTCCGTGCTCGGGATGGCTACACCTTC	CASSFRARDGYTF
TRBV2	.	TRBJ1-1	.	TGTGCCAGCAGTTTACAGGGCCTAAAAGAAACTGAAGCTTTCTTT	CASSLQGLKETEAFF
TRBV6-5	.	TRBJ1-2	.	TGTGCCAGCGGAGAGGACTATGGCCACACCTTC	CASGEDYGHTF
TRBV2	TRBD1	TRBJ1-5	.	TGTGCCAGCAGTCGGCCGGACAGGGGGTTTCAGCCCCAGCATTTT	CASSRPDRGFQPQHF
TRBV29-1	TRBD1	TRBJ2-5	.	TGCAGCGTTGCGACAGGGGGCAGTGGGGAGACCCAGTACTTC	CSVATGGSGETQYF
TRBV4-1	TRBD1	TRBJ1-3	.	TGCGCCAGCAGCCCTTTCGGGACAGGGTATAGGTCTGGAAACACCATATATTTT	CASSPFGTGYRSGNTIYF
TRBV10-3	.	TRBJ2-5	few	TGTGCCATCAGTGGATTCCCTAGCGCCGACTCGCCCCAGTACTTC	CAISGFPSADSPQYF
TRBV6-4	.	TRBJ1-6	once	TGTGCCAGCAGTGTCGCTAATAATTCACCCCTCCACTTT	CASSVANNSPLHF